The sequence of this T cell receptor beta chain was determined in a study of blood T cell repertoires in COVID-19. Germline values: CDR1 SEHNR, CDR2 FQNEAQ (reference sequence). The V end was cut by 5 bases, the J end by 7 bases, with 14 bases between. This CDR3 contains 14 residues. Produced via immunoSEQ multiplex PCR; TCRdb's table is partial and in-frame only. Here the sample spans 250,000 or so clones, roughly 84% being singletons. The material sequenced was peripheral blood. This sequence joins TRBV7-9 and TRBJ1-4; TRBD1 is a possible D gene (5 bases). This sequence was found in a woman in her 40s who had recovered from COVID-19. Here the CDR3 reads CASSPWGVGEKLFF. The CDR3 DNA reads TGTGCCAGCAGCCCGTGGGGGGTCGGTGAAAAACTGTTTTTT.